This TCR beta chain was captured by sequencing in a study of identical twins. Study outcomes and limitations: Part of the zero-insertion signal could reflect confounding by invariant MAIT and iNKT cells.

Looked up from germline, CDR1 is MDHEN and CDR2 is SYDVKM. The junction had 9 bases not matched to a gene; V was cut back by 4 bases and J by 7 bases. The CDR3 consists of 14 residues. For this clonotype: Antigen unknown.

Template switching created a universal primer site, and the cDNA included unique molecular identifiers. TCRdb used MiXCR to reprocess the 5' RACE reads, holding one entry per CDR3 protein. Found here are some 300,000 distinct CDR3 sequences, about 12% of them singletons; the top ten hold approximately 7.5%. This sample also belongs to another study, concerning yellow fever vaccine responses in identical twins.

Sequencing was carried out using CD8+ T cells sorted from blood. The chain couples TRBV28 to TRBJ1-1, with TRBD1 identical over 7 bases. This clonotype originated in a woman younger than 35 in good health. The CDR3 coding sequence is TGTGCCAGCAGTTCACGCAGGGGGACGGGTGAAGCTTTCTTT. This sequence encodes CASSSRRGTGEAFF.